This T cell receptor beta chain was captured in a study of blood T cell repertoires in COVID-19. Turning to the study itself: The study drew acute and convalescent COVID-19 samples from the United States, Italy and Spain.

After removal of 2 bases from V and 6 bases from J, the junction contained 21 bases not matched to a gene. The CDR3 length is 20 residues. Under the authors' procedure: The authors estimated nucleated cell counts from reference gene primer amplification. TCRdb keeps only in-frame clones here, not all; method: immunoSEQ multiplex PCR. That table supplies the V and J calls and clone size; D and trimming were determined from the DNA. Among 25,000 to 35,000 clones, approximately 85% were seen once, and the ten largest hold 7.3%. The receptor was derived from a human donor in a cohort sampled during active COVID-19. Sequences were obtained from peripheral blood. V usage is TRBV23-1 and J usage is TRBJ1-4; TRBD1 matches at 7 bases. TRBV23-1 carries the ORF label, with uncertain function. CDR3 amino acids: CASSQIVGWPLTGRYEKLFF. Written as DNA, the CDR3 is TGCGCCAGCAGTCAAATCGTGGGGTGGCCCCTGACAGGGAGATATGAAAAACTGTTTTTT.